This T cell receptor (beta chain) was sequenced in a study of T cell responses to AZD1222 COVID-19 vaccine. Points from the study as a whole: Spike-spanning, vaccine-associated CD4 TCRs were dominant at 160-218 and 743-854. The study sampled repertoires only after the peak T cell response. Spike-specific TCR breadth and depth both grew after two AZD1222 doses. Only 5 or 6 individuals given AZD1222 were seropositive at baseline.

A word on this clone: Its antigen is not known.

This CDR3 is built from 15 residues. Germline V gene data show CDR1 as SGHTA and CDR2 as FQGNSA. V was trimmed by 1 base and J by 3 bases, leaving 10 bases between them. TCRdb's table, derived via immunoSEQ multiplex PCR, lists solely in-frame clones and lacks some. The sample shows roughly 150,000 clones, approximately 90% of them seen only once. This TCR derives from an adult in good health. Sequences were derived from peripheral blood, sampled on day 0 of AZD1222 vaccination. The genes are TRBV7-2 and TRBJ1-5, with D maybe TRBD1 (6 bases). The CDR3 sequence: CASSLVGDTNQPQHF. CDR3 coding DNA: TGTGCCAGCAGCTTAGTGGGGGACACCAATCAGCCCCAGCATTTT.